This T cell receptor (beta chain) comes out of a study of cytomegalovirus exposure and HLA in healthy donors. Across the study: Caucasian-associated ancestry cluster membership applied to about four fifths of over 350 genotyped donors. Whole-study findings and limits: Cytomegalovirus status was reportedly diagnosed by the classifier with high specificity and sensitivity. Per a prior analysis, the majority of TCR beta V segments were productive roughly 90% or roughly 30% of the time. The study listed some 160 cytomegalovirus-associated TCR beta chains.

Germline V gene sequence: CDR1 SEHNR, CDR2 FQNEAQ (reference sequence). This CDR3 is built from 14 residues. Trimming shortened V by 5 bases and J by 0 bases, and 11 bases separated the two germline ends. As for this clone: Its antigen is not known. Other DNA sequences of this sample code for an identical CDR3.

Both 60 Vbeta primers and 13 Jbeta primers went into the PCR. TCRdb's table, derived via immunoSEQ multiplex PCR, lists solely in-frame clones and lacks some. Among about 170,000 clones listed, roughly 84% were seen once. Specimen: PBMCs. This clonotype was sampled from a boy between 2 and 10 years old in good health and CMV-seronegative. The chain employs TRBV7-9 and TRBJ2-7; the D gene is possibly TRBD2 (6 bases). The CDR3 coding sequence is TGTGCCAGCAGCACAAGGACTAACTCCTACGAGCAGTACTTC. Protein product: CASSTRTNSYEQYF.